A selection of T cell receptor beta chains follows, all from one sample in a study of blood T cell repertoires in COVID-19. Libraries were prepared by immunoSEQ multiplex PCR; TCRdb keeps only in-frame clonotypes and omits some of them. The table lists 150,000 to 200,000 clones, around 90% of them singletons. Sequenced: peripheral blood. The origin of the receptors is a man between 50 and 59 years old with acute or convalescent COVID-19. Both conserved end residues are part of each CDR3. Fields, in order: D gene, clone size, V gene, J gene, CDR3 length, CDR3 protein, CDR3 DNA. The D gene is left open where the match is weak. For some rows the clone size is stated as once, few or many, or as a class when expanded; others skip it.

>TRBD1|.|TRBV18|TRBJ1-2|15
CASSPRTGAGYGYTF
TGTGCCAGCTCACCGAGGACAGGGGCGGGCTATGGCTACACCTTC
>TRBD1|.|TRBV4-2|TRBJ1-5|19
CASSQDFGQGAVGNQPQHF
TGTGCCAGCAGCCAAGATTTCGGACAGGGGGCCGTGGGCAATCAGCCCCAGCATTTT
>.|.|TRBV7-2|TRBJ2-5|13
CASSFTGQETQYF
TGTGCCAGCAGCTTTACAGGGCAAGAGACCCAGTACTTC
>TRBD2|.|TRBV29-1|TRBJ2-5|14
CSVGPSGGLKAQYF
TGCAGCGTTGGACCCAGCGGGGGGCTTAAGGCCCAGTACTTC
>.|once|TRBV3-1/TRBV3-2|TRBJ2-5|14
CASSQGHLQETQYF
TGTGCCAGCAGCCAGGGGCATCTGCAAGAGACCCAGTACTTC
>.|once|TRBV6-5|TRBJ1-1|12
CASSDQGREAFF
TGTGCCAGCAGCGATCAGGGAAGGGAAGCTTTCTTT
>TRBD1|.|TRBV9|TRBJ2-5|15
CASSVAGQYQETQYF
TGTGCCAGCAGCGTAGCGGGACAGTACCAAGAGACCCAGTACTTC
>TRBD2|.|TRBV3-1/TRBV3-2|TRBJ2-7|14
CASSLGLAGYEQYF
TGTGCCAGCAGCCTAGGACTAGCTGGGTACGAGCAGTACTTC
>TRBD1|.|TRBV11-2|TRBJ1-1|15
CASSMGTGLNTEAFF
TGTGCCAGCAGCATGGGGACAGGCCTGAACACTGAAGCTTTCTTT
>TRBD1|.|TRBV5-5|TRBJ2-5|14
CASSTGQGGETQYF
TGTGCCAGCAGCACGGGACAGGGGGGAGAGACCCAGTACTTC
>TRBD2|.|TRBV7-3|TRBJ2-3|18
CASSSPGRVAGFTDTQYF
TGTGCCAGCAGCTCACCCGGAAGGGTAGCGGGATTCACAGATACGCAGTATTTT
>TRBD1|.|TRBV6-5|TRBJ2-7|14
CASTPGQGGYEQYF
TGTGCCAGCACTCCGGGACAGGGGGGCTACGAGCAGTACTTC
>.|few|TRBV12-3/TRBV12-4|TRBJ2-1|13
CASSFTRYNEQFF
TGTGCCAGCAGTTTCACGCGCTACAATGAGCAGTTCTTC
>TRBD1|.|TRBV30|TRBJ1-5|13
CAWSPGGEQPQHF
TGTGCCTGGAGTCCAGGGGGAGAACAGCCCCAGCATTTT
>.|.|TRBV2|TRBJ2-4|14
CASSVERAKNIQYF
TGTGCCAGCAGTGTTGAGCGAGCCAAAAACATTCAGTACTTC
>.|.|TRBV28|TRBJ1-2|13
CASNLKGNYGYTF
TGTGCCAGCAACTTAAAGGGGAACTATGGCTACACCTTC
>TRBD1|.|TRBV9|TRBJ2-4|14
CASSGQGAKNIQYF
TGTGCCAGCAGCGGACAGGGGGCCAAAAACATTCAGTACTTC
>TRBD1|.|TRBV15|TRBJ2-1|16
CATSRPFDRAGNEQFF
TGTGCCACCAGCAGACCTTTCGACAGGGCAGGCAATGAGCAGTTCTTC
>.|.|TRBV7-9|TRBJ1-1|13
CASSLLQGAEAFF
TGTGCCAGCAGCTTATTGCAGGGCGCTGAAGCTTTCTTT
>TRBD1|.|TRBV6-5|TRBJ2-2|16
CASSYSAGQATGELFF
TGTGCCAGCAGTTACTCGGCGGGACAGGCAACCGGGGAGCTGTTTTTT
>.|few|TRBV5-4|TRBJ1-2|16
CASSLDGLRDSYGYTF
TGTGCCAGCAGCTTGGATGGGCTACGGGACTCCTATGGCTACACCTTC
>.|.|TRBV28|TRBJ2-7|16
CASSLWAGLSSYEQYF
TGTGCCAGCAGTTTATGGGCAGGGCTTAGCTCCTACGAGCAGTACTTC
>TRBD1|.|TRBV6-5|TRBJ1-4|14
CASRAGQGREKLFF
TGTGCCAGCAGGGCGGGACAGGGGAGAGAAAAACTGTTTTTT
>TRBD1|.|TRBV27|TRBJ1-3|19
CASSSLPRTGQLSGNTIYF
TGTGCCAGCAGTTCCCTACCCCGGACAGGCCAACTCTCTGGAAACACCATATATTTT
>.|.|TRBV9|TRBJ2-3|14
CASSVVYYTDTQYF
TGTGCCAGCAGCGTAGTCTATTACACAGATACGCAGTATTTT
>.|.|TRBV28|TRBJ1-2|13
CASSLGQGIGYTF
TGTGCCAGCAGTTTAGGTCAGGGTATTGGCTACACCTTC
>.|.|TRBV19|TRBJ2-3|15
CASSSGQGNPDTQYF
TGTGCCAGTAGTTCAGGACAAGGGAACCCAGATACGCAGTATTTT
>.|few|TRBV6-6|TRBJ1-6|18
CASSLFPSGASYNSPLHF
TGTGCCAGCAGTCTTTTTCCGTCAGGGGCGTCCTATAATTCACCCCTCCACTTT
>.|.|TRBV30|TRBJ2-3|13
CAWRGQGPDTQYF
TGTGCCTGGAGGGGGCAGGGGCCGGATACGCAGTATTTT